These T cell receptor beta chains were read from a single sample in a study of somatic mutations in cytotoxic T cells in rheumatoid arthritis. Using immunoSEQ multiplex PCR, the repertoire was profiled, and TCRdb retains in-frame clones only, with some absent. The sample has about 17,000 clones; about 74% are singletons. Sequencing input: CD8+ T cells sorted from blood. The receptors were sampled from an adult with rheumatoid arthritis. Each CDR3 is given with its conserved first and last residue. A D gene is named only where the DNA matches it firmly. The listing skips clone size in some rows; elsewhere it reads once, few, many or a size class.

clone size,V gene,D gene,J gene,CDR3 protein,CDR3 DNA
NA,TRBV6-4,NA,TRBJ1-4,CASSDRGGEKLFF,TGTGCCAGCAGTGACCGGGGGGGTGAAAAACTGTTTTTT
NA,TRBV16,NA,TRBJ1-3,CASSQSQGTTIYF,TGTGCCAGCAGCCAATCTCAGGGTACCACCATATATTTT
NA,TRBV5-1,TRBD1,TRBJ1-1,CASSYRDRLLNTEAFF,TGCGCCAGCAGCTACCGGGACAGGTTATTGAACACTGAAGCTTTCTTT
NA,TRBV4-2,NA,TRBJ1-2,CASRDRNGYTF,TGTGCCAGCAGGGACAGAAATGGCTACACCTTC
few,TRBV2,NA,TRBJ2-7,CASRGIGYEQYF,TGTGCCAGCAGGGGTATAGGCTACGAGCAGTACTTC
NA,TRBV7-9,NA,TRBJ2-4,CASRARQCGKNIQYF,TGTGCCAGCCGCGCTAGACAGTGCGGCAAAAACATTCAGTACTTC
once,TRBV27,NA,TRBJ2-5,CASSWVGRGIMETQYF,TGTGCCAGCAGTTGGGTGGGACGGGGAATAATGGAGACCCAGTACTTC
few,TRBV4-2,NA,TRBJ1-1,CASSQDRGWTEAFF,TGTGCCAGCAGCCAAGATAGGGGTTGGACTGAAGCTTTCTTT
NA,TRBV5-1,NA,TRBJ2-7,CASSPDSYEQYF,TGCGCCAGCAGCCCGGACTCCTACGAGCAGTACTTC
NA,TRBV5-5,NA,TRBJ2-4,CASSLESVGKNIQYF,TGTGCCAGCAGCCTAGAAAGTGTGGGCAAAAACATTCAGTACTTC